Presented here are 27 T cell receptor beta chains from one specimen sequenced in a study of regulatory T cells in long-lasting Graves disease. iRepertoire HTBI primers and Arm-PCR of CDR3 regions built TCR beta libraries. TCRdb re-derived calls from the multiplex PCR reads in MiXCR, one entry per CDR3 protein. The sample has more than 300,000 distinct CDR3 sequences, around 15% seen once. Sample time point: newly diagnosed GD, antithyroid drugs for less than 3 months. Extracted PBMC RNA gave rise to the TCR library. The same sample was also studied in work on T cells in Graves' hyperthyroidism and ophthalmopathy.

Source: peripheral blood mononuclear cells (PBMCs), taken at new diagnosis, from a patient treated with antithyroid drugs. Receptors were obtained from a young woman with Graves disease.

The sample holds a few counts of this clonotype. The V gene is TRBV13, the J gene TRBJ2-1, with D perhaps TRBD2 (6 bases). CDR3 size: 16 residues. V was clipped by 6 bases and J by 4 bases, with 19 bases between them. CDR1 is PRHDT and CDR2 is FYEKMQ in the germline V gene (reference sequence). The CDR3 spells CASRPLGTASYNEQFF. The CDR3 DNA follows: TGTGCCAGCAGACCACTCGGGACTGCGAGTTACAATGAGCAGTTCTTC.

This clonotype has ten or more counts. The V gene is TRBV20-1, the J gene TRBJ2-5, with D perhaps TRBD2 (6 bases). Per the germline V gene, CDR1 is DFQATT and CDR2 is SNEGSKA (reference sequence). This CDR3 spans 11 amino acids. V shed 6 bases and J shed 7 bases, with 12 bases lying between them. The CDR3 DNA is TGCAGTGCACGGAAAGCGGGGACCCAGTACTTC. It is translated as CSARKAGTQYF.

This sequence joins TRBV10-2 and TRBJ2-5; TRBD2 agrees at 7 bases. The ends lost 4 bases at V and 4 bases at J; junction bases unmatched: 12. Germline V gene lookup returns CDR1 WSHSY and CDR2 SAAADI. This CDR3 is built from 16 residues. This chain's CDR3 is CASSARLASNLETQYF. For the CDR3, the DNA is TGCGCCAGCAGTGCACGACTAGCTTCCAATTTAGAGACCCAGTACTTC.

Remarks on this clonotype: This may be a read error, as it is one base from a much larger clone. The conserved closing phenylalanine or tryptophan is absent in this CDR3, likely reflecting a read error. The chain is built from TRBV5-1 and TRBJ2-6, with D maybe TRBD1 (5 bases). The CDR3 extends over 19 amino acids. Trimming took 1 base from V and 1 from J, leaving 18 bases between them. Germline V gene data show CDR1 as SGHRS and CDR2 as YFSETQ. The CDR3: CASSLMGPGYGSGANVLTS. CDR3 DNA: TGCGCCAGCAGCTTGATGGGGCCAGGGTACGGGTCTGGGGCCAACGTCCTGACTTCC.

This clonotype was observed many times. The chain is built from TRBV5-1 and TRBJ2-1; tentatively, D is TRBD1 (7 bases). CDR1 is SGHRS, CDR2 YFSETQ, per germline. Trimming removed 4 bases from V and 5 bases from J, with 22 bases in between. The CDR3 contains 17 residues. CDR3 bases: TGCGCCAGCAGCCCGGGACAGCCGCGGGAACAAAACAATGAGCAGTTCTTC. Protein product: CASSPGQPREQNNEQFF.

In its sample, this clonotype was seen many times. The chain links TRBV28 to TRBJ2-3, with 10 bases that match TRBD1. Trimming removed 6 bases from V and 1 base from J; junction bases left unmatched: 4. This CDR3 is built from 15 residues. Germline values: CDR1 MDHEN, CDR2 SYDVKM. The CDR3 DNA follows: TGTGCCAGCAGCCCGGACAGGGGGGGCACAGATACGCAGTATTTT. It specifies CASSPDRGGTDTQYF.

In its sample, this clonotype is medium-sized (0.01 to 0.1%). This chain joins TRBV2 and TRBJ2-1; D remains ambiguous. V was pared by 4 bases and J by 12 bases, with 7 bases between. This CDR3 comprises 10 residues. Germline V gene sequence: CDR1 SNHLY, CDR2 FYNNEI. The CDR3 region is CASSADGQFF. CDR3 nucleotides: TGTGCCAGCAGTGCGGACGGGCAGTTCTTC. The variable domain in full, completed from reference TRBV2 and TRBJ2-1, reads EPEVTQTPSHQVTQMGQEVILRCVPISNHLYFYWYRQILGQKVEFLVSFYNNEISEKSEIFDDQFSVERPDGSNFTLKIRSTKLEDSAMYFCASSADGQFFGPGTRLTVL.

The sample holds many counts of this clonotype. CDR3 amino acids: CASSLKRLVDTEAFF. In DNA, the CDR3 is TGTGCCAGCAGCCTCAAGCGTTTGGTGGACACTGAAGCTTTCTTT. V and J are TRBV2 and TRBJ1-1, with unresolved D. Germline V lookup: CDR1 SNHLY, CDR2 FYNNEI. V gave up 6 bases and J gave up 3 bases, with 17 bases separating them. CDR3 length: 15 residues.

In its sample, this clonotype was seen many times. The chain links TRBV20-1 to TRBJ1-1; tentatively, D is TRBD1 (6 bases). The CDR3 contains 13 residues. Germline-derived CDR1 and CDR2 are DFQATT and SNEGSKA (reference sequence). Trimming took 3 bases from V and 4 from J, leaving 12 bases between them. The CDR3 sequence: CSASKQGRTEAFF. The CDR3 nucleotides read TGCAGTGCTAGTAAACAGGGTCGCACTGAAGCTTTCTTT.

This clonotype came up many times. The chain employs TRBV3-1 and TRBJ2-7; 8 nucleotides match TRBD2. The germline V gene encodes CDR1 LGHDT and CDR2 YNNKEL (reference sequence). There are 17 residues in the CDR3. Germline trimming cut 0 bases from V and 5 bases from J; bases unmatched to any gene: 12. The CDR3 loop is CASSQDLGRGAGDEQYF. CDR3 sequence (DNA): TGTGCCAGCAGCCAAGACCTTGGGCGGGGGGCAGGGGACGAGCAGTACTTC.

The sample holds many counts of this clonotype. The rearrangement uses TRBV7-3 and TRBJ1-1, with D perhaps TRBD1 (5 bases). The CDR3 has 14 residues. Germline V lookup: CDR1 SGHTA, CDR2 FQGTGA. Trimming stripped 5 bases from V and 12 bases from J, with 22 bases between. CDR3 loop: CASSAPFGRGLPFF. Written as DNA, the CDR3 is TGTGCCAGCAGCGCACCCTTTGGGCGGGGACTGCCTTTCTTT.

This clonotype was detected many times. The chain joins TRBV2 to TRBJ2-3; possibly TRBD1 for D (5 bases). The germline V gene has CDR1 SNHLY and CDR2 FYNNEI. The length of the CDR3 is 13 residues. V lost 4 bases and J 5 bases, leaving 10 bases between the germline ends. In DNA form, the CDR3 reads TGTGCCAGCAGTGGACAGTACGGAGATACGCAGTATTTT. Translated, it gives CASSGQYGDTQYF.

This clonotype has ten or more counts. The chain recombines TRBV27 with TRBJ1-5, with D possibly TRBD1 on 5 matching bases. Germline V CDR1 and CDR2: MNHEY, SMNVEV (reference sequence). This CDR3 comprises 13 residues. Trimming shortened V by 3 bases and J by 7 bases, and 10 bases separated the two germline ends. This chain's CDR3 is CASSFGGGQPQHF. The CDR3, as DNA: TGTGCCAGCAGTTTTGGGGGGGGACAGCCCCAGCATTTT.

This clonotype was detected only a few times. In nucleotides, the CDR3 is TGCGCCAGCAGCTTGAGGTCGGGAGACACCGGGGAGCTGTTTTTT. Its translation: CASSLRSGDTGELFF. The chain combines TRBV5-1 with TRBJ2-2, with D possibly matching TRBD2 (6 bases). This CDR3 contains 15 residues. The germline V gene has CDR1 SGHRS and CDR2 YFSETQ. Trimming pared 1 base from V and 3 bases from J, leaving 10 bases between.

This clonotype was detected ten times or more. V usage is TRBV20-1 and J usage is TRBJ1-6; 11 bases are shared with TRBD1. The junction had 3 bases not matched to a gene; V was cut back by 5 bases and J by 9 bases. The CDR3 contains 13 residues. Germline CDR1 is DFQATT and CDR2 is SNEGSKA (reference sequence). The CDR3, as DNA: TGCAGTGCTGGGACAGGGGGTTCTTCACCCCTCCACTTT. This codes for CSAGTGGSSPLHF.

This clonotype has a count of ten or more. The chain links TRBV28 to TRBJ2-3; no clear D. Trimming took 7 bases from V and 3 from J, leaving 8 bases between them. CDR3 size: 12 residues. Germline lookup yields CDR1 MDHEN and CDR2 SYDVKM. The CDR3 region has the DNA TGTGCCAGCATGCGTGGGACAGATACGCAGTATTTT. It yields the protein CASMRGTDTQYF.

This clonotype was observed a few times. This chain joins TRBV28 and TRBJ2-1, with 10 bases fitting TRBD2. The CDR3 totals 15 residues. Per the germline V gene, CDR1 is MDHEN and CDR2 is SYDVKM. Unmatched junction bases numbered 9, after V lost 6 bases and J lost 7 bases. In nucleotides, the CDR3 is TGTGCCAGCAGCTCAGCGGGGGGGCCCACTAATGAGCAGTTCTTC. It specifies CASSSAGGPTNEQFF.

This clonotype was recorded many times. The CDR3: CASSYFLGQGYQPQHF. CDR3 nucleotide sequence: TGTGCCAGCAGTTACTTCCTCGGACAGGGATATCAGCCCCAGCATTTT. This chain connects TRBV6-2 or TRBV6-3 to TRBJ1-5, with 8 bases aligning to TRBD1. CDR1 and CDR2 (germline): MNHEY, SVGEGT. This CDR3 is built from 16 residues. Losses at the gene ends were 1 base for V and 5 bases for J; bases not matched to a gene: 7.

The CDR3 reads CASSKLDENNQPQHF. In nucleotides, the CDR3 is TGTGCCAGCAGTAAGCTAGACGAGAACAATCAGCCCCAGCATTTT. The chain combines TRBV6-1 with TRBJ1-5, with D unresolved. V lost 5 bases to trimming and J lost 3 bases, with 14 bases between them. This CDR3 is built from 15 residues. Germline V CDR1 and CDR2: MNHNS, SASEGT.

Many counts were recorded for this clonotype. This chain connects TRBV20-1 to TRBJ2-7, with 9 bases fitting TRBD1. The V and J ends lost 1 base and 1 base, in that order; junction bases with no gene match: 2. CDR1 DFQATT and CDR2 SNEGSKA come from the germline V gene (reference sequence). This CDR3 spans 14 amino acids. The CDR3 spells CSARGQGGSYEQYF. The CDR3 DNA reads TGCAGTGCTAGAGGACAGGGGGGATCCTACGAGCAGTACTTC.

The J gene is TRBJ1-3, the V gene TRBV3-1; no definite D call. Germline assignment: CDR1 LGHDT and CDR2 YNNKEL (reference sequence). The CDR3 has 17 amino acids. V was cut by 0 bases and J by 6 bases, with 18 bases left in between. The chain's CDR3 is CASSQDSFPRTLNTIYF. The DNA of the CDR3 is TGTGCCAGCAGCCAAGATAGTTTTCCGAGAACATTAAACACCATATATTTT.

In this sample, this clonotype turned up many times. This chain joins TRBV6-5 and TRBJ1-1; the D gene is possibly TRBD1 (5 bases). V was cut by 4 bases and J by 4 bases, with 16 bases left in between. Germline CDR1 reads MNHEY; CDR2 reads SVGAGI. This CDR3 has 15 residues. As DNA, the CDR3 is TGTGCCAGCAGTTCCCCTCCAGGGCGGGGCACTGAAGCTTTCTTT. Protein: CASSSPPGRGTEAFF.

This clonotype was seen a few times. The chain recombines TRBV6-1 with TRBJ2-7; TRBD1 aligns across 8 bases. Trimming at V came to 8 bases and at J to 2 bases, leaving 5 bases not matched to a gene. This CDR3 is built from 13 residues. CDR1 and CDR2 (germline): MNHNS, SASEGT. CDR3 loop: CASGNRGAYEQYF. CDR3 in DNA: TGTGCCAGCGGAAACAGGGGGGCCTACGAGCAGTACTTC.

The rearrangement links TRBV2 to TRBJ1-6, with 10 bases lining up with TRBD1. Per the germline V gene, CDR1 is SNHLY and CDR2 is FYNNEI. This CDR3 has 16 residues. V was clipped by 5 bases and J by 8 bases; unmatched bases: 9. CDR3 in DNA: TGTGCCAGCAGTTTGTCCGGGACAGGGGTGGATTCACCCCTCCACTTT. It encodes CASSLSGTGVDSPLHF.

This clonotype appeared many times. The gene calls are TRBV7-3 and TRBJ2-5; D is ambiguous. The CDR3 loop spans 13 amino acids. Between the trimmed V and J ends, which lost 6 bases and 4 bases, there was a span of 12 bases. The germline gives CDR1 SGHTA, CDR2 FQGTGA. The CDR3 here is CASRSSLRETQYF. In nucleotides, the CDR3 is TGTGCCAGCAGATCGTCCCTTCGAGAGACCCAGTACTTC.

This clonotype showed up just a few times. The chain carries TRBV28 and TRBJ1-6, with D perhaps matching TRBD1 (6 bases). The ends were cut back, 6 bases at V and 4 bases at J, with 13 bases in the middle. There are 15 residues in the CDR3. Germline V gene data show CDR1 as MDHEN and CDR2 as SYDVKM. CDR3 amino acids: CASSENGQYNSPLHF. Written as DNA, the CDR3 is TGTGCCAGCAGCGAAAACGGACAGTATAATTCACCCCTCCACTTT. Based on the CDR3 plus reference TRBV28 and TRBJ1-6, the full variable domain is DVKVTQSSRYLVKRTGEKVFLECVQDMDHENMFWYRQDPGLGLRLIYFSYDVKMKEKGDIPEGYSVSREKKERFSLILESASTNQTSMYLCASSENGQYNSPLHFGNGTRLTVT.

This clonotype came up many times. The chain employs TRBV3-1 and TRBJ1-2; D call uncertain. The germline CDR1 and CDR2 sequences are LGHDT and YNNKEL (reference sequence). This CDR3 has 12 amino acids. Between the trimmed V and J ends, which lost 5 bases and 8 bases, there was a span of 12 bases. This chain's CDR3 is CASSSAPIGYTF. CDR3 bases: TGTGCCAGCAGCTCGGCGCCGATCGGCTACACCTTC.